This passage covers 20 T cell receptor beta chains from one sample sequenced in a study of OX40 agonist ivuxolimab in advanced cancers. TCRdb's copy holds only in-frame clones and misses some; the assay was immunoSEQ multiplex PCR. The table includes 150,000 to 190,000 clones, around 94% detected once. The sample consisted of CD4+ or CD8+ T cells sorted from blood, taken in a trial of the OX40 agonist ivuxolimab. Receptors originate from an adult with an advanced solid tumor such as melanoma, head and neck, liver or kidney cancer.

This chain links TRBV6-6 with TRBJ1-4; D not resolved. Germline loops: CDR1 MNHNY, CDR2 SVGAGI (reference sequence). The CDR3 is made up of 11 amino acids. The germline V and J ends were trimmed by 6 bases and 5 bases, with 4 bases remaining between them. CDR3 amino acids: CASRVNEKLFF. CDR3 coding DNA: TGTGCCAGCAGGGTCAATGAAAAACTGTTTTTT.

J is TRBJ1-1 and V is TRBV7-6, with a possible D match to TRBD1 (5 bases). The CDR3 extends over 14 amino acids. The ends were cut back, 2 bases at V and 10 bases at J, with 17 bases in the middle. Looked up from germline, CDR1 is SGHVS and CDR2 is FNYEAQ. Written as DNA, the CDR3 is TGTGCCAGCAGCTTAAGTGGGACCACCGGCCCAGCTTTCTTT. Amino acids: CASSLSGTTGPAFF.

V is TRBV7-2 and J is TRBJ2-1; D possibly corresponds to TRBD1 (6 bases). The CDR3 runs to 17 residues. The V and J ends lost 0 bases and 6 bases respectively, with 18 bases between them. From germline, CDR1 is SGHTA and CDR2 FQGNSA. CDR3: CASSLAPTGSEGNEQFF. The CDR3 region has the DNA TGTGCCAGCAGCTTAGCCCCTACAGGGTCGGAAGGCAATGAGCAGTTCTTC.

This clone turned up a few times. The J gene is TRBJ2-7, the V gene TRBV7-6; 10 bases fit TRBD1. J gave up 6 bases and V 5 bases, and 13 bases lay outside the gene matches. The length of the CDR3 is 16 residues. Germline CDR1 is SGHVS and CDR2 is FNYEAQ. The CDR3 nucleotides are TGTGCCAGCAGCCCGGCGGGGGGACAGGGGCACCCCGAGCAGTACTTC. Translated, it gives CASSPAGGQGHPEQYF. Full variable domain (outside the CDR3, taken from reference TRBV7-6 and TRBJ2-7): GAGVSQSPRYKVTKRGQDVALRCDPISGHVSLYWYRQALGQGPEFLTYFNYEAQQDKSGLPNDRFSAERPEGSISTLTIQRTEQRDSAMYRCASSPAGGQGHPEQYFGPGTRLTVT.

The chain joins TRBV5-4 to TRBJ2-7, with D perhaps being TRBD1 or TRBD2 (5 bases each). V was shortened by 2 bases and J by 2 bases, with 11 bases between the two germline ends. This CDR3 contains 14 residues. Germline lookup yields CDR1 SGHNT and CDR2 YYREEE (reference sequence). The CDR3 DNA follows: TGTGCCAGCAGCTTTGGGGGTATTGCCTACGAGCAGTACTTC. It encodes CASSFGGIAYEQYF.

V gene TRBV27 combines with J gene TRBJ1-4; D is undetermined. The CDR3 totals 14 residues. Between the trimmed V and J ends, which lost 2 bases and 5 bases, there was a span of 9 bases. Germline V gene lookup returns CDR1 MNHEY and CDR2 SMNVEV (reference sequence). This CDR3 reads CASSLSHLNEKLFF. The DNA for the CDR3 is TGTGCCAGCAGTTTAAGTCACCTGAATGAAAAACTGTTTTTT.

The chain combines TRBV5-4 with TRBJ1-2; 10 bases align to TRBD1. With V trimmed by 5 bases and J by 8 bases, 21 bases remained unmatched. The CDR3 consists of 18 residues. CDR1 and CDR2 from the germline V gene are SGHNT and YYREEE (reference sequence). The DNA of the CDR3 is TGTGCCAGCAGTCATTGGGGTGGCCCCGGGACAGGGGAGAAGGGCTACACCTTC. Protein sequence: CASSHWGGPGTGEKGYTF. The variable domain in full, completed from reference TRBV5-4 and TRBJ1-2, reads ETGVTQSPTHLIKTRGQQVTLRCSSQSGHNTVSWYQQALGQGPQFIFQYYREEENGRGNFPPRFSGLQFPNYSSELNVNALELDDSALYLCASSHWGGPGTGEKGYTFGSGTRLTVV.

This clone came up a few times. The chain joins TRBV5-1 to TRBJ2-3; D ambiguous. V lost 4 bases to trimming and J lost 6 bases, with 9 bases between them. The CDR3 is made up of 12 amino acids. CDR1 and CDR2 from the germline V gene are SGHRS and YFSETQ. CDR3 in DNA: TGCGCCAGCAGCGAAAACATGGATACGCAGTATTTT. Protein: CASSENMDTQYF. Complete variable domain (other parts from reference TRBV5-1 and TRBJ2-3): KAGVTQTPRYLIKTRGQQVTLSCSPISGHRSVSWYQQTPGQGLQFLFEYFSETQRNKGNFPGRFSGRQFSNSRSEMNVSTLELGDSALYLCASSENMDTQYFGPGTRLTVL.

CDR3 in amino acids: CAISEAGTSGSYEQYF. In nucleotides, the CDR3 is TGTGCCATCAGTGAGGCCGGGACTAGCGGCTCCTACGAGCAGTACTTC. V gene TRBV10-3 combines with J gene TRBJ2-7, with 11 nucleotides matching TRBD2. There are 16 residues in the CDR3. V dropped 2 bases and J dropped 0; count of bases not matched to a gene: 3. Germline-derived CDR1 and CDR2 are ENHRY and SYGVKD.

This chain joins TRBV7-3 and TRBJ2-3, with D tentatively TRBD2 (6 bases). The ends were cut back, 5 bases at V and 8 bases at J, with 20 bases in the middle. Germline CDR1 is SGHTA and CDR2 is FQGTGA. CDR3 size: 15 residues. Written as DNA, the CDR3 is TGTGCCAGCAGCGGGACCCACGGAGGGAGTAGTACGCAGTATTTT. This sequence encodes CASSGTHGGSSTQYF.

This sequence joins TRBV5-4 and TRBJ2-7; no firm D call. This CDR3 has 15 amino acids. Germline V gene lookup returns CDR1 SGHNT and CDR2 YYREEE (reference sequence). V was trimmed by 4 bases and J by 2 bases, leaving 16 bases between them. CDR3 in amino acids: CASSTNPDPAYEQYF. In DNA, the CDR3 is TGTGCCAGCAGCACCAACCCGGACCCAGCCTACGAGCAGTACTTC.

The chain combines TRBV4-3 with TRBJ2-3; D is undetermined. CDR1 LGHNA and CDR2 YSLEER come from the germline V gene. This CDR3 comprises 12 residues. The ends were cut back, 0 bases at V and 6 bases at J, with 4 bases in the middle. As DNA, the CDR3 is TGCGCCAGCAGCCAAGATCGGGATACGCAGTATTTT. This translates into CASSQDRDTQYF.

The chain employs TRBV19 and TRBJ1-2; TRBD1 might be the D (5 bases). V lost 3 bases to trimming and J lost 8 bases, with 13 bases between them. The CDR3 sequence is 13 residues long. The germline V gene has CDR1 LNHDA and CDR2 SQIVND (reference sequence). The CDR3 bases are TGTGCCAGTAGTATCCCGGGGCCGGGGGGCTACACCTTC. Protein: CASSIPGPGGYTF.

The genes are TRBV12-5 and TRBJ1-1, with D maybe TRBD1 (5 bases). Trimming took 3 bases from V and 0 from J, leaving 20 bases between them. This CDR3 is built from 18 residues. The germline CDR1 and CDR2 sequences are LGHNT and FRNRAP. CDR3 DNA sequence: TGTGCTAGTGGTTTTCCAAAAAAAGGACAAATCATGAACACTGAAGCTTTCTTT. Its protein is CASGFPKKGQIMNTEAFF. Full variable domain (outside the CDR3, taken from reference TRBV12-5 and TRBJ1-1): DARVTQTPRHKVTEMGQEVTMRCQPILGHNTVFWYRQTMMQGLELLAYFRNRAPLDDSGMPKDRFSAEMPDATLATLKIQPSEPRDSAVYFCASGFPKKGQIMNTEAFFGQGTRLTVV.

The rearrangement joins TRBV28 to TRBJ2-7; TRBD1 aligns across 7 bases. After removal of 6 bases from V and 0 bases from J, the junction contained 5 bases not matched to a gene. The CDR3 consists of 14 residues. Germline V gene data show CDR1 as MDHEN and CDR2 as SYDVKM. The CDR3 region has the DNA TGTGCCAGCAGCCCTCGGACAGGCTCCTACGAGCAGTACTTC. The encoded protein is CASSPRTGSYEQYF.

This clone was detected only a few times. This chain links TRBV6-5 with TRBJ2-1; D gene ambiguous. This CDR3 is 15 amino acids long. Trimming shortened V by 0 bases and J by 7 bases, and 13 bases separated the two germline ends. Germline V CDR1 and CDR2: MNHEY, SVGAGI. The CDR3 loop reads CASSYSSRLWNEQFF. As DNA, the CDR3 is TGTGCCAGCAGTTACTCGAGCAGACTTTGGAATGAGCAGTTCTTC.

V gene TRBV4-1 combines with J gene TRBJ2-7; D not certain. This CDR3 has 11 amino acids. V was trimmed by 1 base and J by 7 bases, leaving 5 bases between them. CDR1 is MGHRA and CDR2 is YSYEKL in the germline V gene. CDR3 DNA sequence: TGCGCCAGCAGCCAAGCCAGGGAGCAGTACTTC. Protein product: CASSQAREQYF.

The chain combines TRBV5-1 with TRBJ2-1; 11 positions match TRBD1. The germline gives CDR1 SGHRS, CDR2 YFSETQ. CDR3 length: 14 residues. The V gene end was trimmed by 8 bases and the J gene end by 6 bases; junction bases not matched to a gene: 7. CDR3 sequence reads: CASGEGTGGNEQFF. In DNA form, the CDR3 reads TGCGCCAGTGGGGAGGGGACAGGGGGCAATGAGCAGTTCTTC.

V gene TRBV11-2 combines with J gene TRBJ2-3; D gene ambiguous. The germline V gene has CDR1 SGHAT and CDR2 FQNNGV. V lost 5 bases and J lost 5, with 11 bases in between. The CDR3 totals 13 residues. The CDR3 DNA reads TGTGCCAGCAGCCTTGTGGACCGAGATACGCAGTATTTT. Its translation is CASSLVDRDTQYF.

The CDR3 reads CASSFFPDLGSYNEQFF. CDR3 in DNA: TGTGCCAGCAGTTTTTTCCCGGACTTGGGCAGCTACAATGAGCAGTTCTTC. This rearrangement joins TRBV27 to TRBJ2-1; D is possibly TRBD2 (5 bases). The germline CDR1 and CDR2 sequences are MNHEY and SMNVEV (reference sequence). Trimming left V 3 bases short and J 3 bases short, with 18 bases between. CDR3 length: 17 amino acids.